One and the same sample provided the 4 T cell receptor beta chains below, sequenced in a study of graft-versus-host responses after intestinal transplantation. The protocol was immunoSEQ multiplex PCR, while the TCRdb copy is restricted to in-frame clones and leaves out a portion. The repertoire holds tens of thousands of clones, with around 92% as singletons. The sample in question was PBMCs, obtained 66 days after intestinal transplant. These receptor sequences come from a human patient who received an intestinal transplant, so some T cells may come from the graft donor.

This chain links TRBV14 with TRBJ2-1; either TRBD1 or TRBD2 may fit D (5 bases each). Germline V lookup: CDR1 SGHDN, CDR2 FVKESK. Trimming removed 4 bases at V and 4 bases at J, with 8 bases between. This CDR3 contains 13 residues. CDR3: CASSLGRYNEQFF. The CDR3 DNA follows: TGTGCCAGCAGCCTGGGACGGTACAATGAGCAGTTCTTC.

The chain is built from TRBV4-2 and TRBJ2-3; D remains ambiguous. V was shortened by 1 base and J by 3 bases, with 8 bases between the two germline ends. Per the germline V gene, CDR1 is LGHNA and CDR2 is YNFKEQ. The length of the CDR3 is 14 residues. The CDR3 coding sequence is TGTGCCAGCAGCCAAGGGGAACGGACAGATACGCAGTATTTT. Its translation is CASSQGERTDTQYF.

V gene TRBV28 combines with J gene TRBJ1-4; no reliable D call. CDR1 and CDR2 from the germline V gene are MDHEN and SYDVKM. The CDR3 has 14 residues. The ends were cut back, 3 bases at V and 2 bases at J, with 7 bases in the middle. The CDR3 protein is CASSFPATNEKLFF. The DNA of the CDR3 is TGTGCCAGCAGTTTCCCAGCCACTAATGAAAAACTGTTTTTT.

The V gene is TRBV19, the J gene TRBJ1-1; the D gene is possibly TRBD1 (5 bases). CDR3 length: 13 residues. Germline lookup yields CDR1 LNHDA and CDR2 SQIVND (reference sequence). With 3 bases removed from V and 6 bases from J, the gap between germline ends came to 11 bases. The CDR3 DNA sequence: TGTGCCAGTAGTATGTGGGGGGGGTCTGAAGCTTTCTTT. As protein: CASSMWGGSEAFF.